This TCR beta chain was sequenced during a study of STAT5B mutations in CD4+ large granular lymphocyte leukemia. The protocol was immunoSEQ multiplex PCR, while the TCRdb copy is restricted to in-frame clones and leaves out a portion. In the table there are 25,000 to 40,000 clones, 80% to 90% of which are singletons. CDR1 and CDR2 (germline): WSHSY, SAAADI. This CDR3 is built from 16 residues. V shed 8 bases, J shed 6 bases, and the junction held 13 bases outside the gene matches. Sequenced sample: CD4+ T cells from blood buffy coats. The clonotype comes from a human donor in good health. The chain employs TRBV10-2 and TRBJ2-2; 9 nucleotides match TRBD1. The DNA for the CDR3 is TGCGCCAGCTCCAGACCGGGACAGGGCCTCTCCGGGGAGCTGTTTTTT. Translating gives CASSRPGQGLSGELFF.